This T cell receptor (beta chain) was sequenced for a study of identical twins' blood T cells. CDR3 length: 13 amino acids. V was clipped by 6 bases and J by 6 bases, with 13 bases between them. Looked up from germline, CDR1 is SNHLY and CDR2 is FYNNEI. Libraries were made from RNA as TCR cDNA, using a modified protocol. Under the authors' procedure: Each library had roughly 2.2 to 3.6 million CDR3 reads and about 95,000 to nearly 550,000 clonotypes. TCRdb recomputed calls from the 5' RACE reads with MiXCR, one row per CDR3 protein. The V and J calls reflect TCRdb's pipeline rather than the authors' work. The sample records around 380,000 distinct CDR3 sequences, 28% being singletons.

This clonotype was sampled from a woman aged 18 to 49 in good health. The chain combines TRBV2 with TRBJ2-3; D is tentatively TRBD1 or TRBD2 (5 bases each). The sequenced sample was PBMCs. CDR3 DNA sequence: TGTGCCAGCAGATGGGACCCCGCGGATACGCAGTATTTT. Its translation: CASRWDPADTQYF. Based on the CDR3 plus reference TRBV2 and TRBJ2-3, the full variable domain is EPEVTQTPSHQVTQMGQEVILRCVPISNHLYFYWYRQILGQKVEFLVSFYNNEISEKSEIFDDQFSVERPDGSNFTLKIRSTKLEDSAMYFCASRWDPADTQYFGPGTRLTVL.